The present T cell receptor beta chain was sequenced within a study of T-cell reconstitution after alpha-beta-depleted transplantation in children. Study-wide points: From newly produced T cells came most of the T-cell counts and diversity one year after transplant.

The CDR3 length is 15 residues. Trimming took 5 bases from V and 7 from J; bases not matched to a gene: 6. Worth noting for this clonotype: The antigen is not known.

Unique molecular identifiers were incorporated when the TCRbeta library was constructed. TCRdb independently ran MiXCR on the PCR reads; one entry per CDR3 protein. The sample has about 980,000 distinct CDR3 sequences, about 30% seen once; the top ten hold over 25%. The sample in question was PBMCs, mostly from graft donor cells, obtained 360 days after TCRalphabeta/CD19-depleted stem cell transplant. The J gene is TRBJ2-7, the V gene TRBV12-3 or TRBV12-4, with TRBD2 matching over 15 bases. This sequence originates from a boy in the first two years of life who had a stem cell transplant for SCID, so the T cells may come from the graft donor. This chain's CDR3 is CASSNFGLAGGEQYF. For the CDR3, the DNA is TGTGCCAGCAGTAACTTCGGACTAGCGGGGGGGGAGCAGTACTTC.